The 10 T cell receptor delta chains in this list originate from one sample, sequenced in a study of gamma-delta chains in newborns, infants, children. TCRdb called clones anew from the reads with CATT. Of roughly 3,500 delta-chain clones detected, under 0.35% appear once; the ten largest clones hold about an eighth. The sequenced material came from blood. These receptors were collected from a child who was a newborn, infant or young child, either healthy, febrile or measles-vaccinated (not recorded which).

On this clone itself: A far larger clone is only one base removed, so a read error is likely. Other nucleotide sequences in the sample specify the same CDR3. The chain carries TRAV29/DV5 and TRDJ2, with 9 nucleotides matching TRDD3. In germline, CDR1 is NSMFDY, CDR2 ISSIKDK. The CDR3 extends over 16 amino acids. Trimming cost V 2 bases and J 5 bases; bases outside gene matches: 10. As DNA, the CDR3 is TGTGCAGCAAGTGAGGTCGGGCTGGGGGATACAGCACAACTCTTCTTT. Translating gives CAASEVGLGDTAQLFF.

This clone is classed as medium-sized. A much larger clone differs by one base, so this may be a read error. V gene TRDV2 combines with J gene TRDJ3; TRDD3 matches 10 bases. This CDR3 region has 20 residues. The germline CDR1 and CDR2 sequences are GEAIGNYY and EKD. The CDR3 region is CACGTVLGDQGAWDTRQMFF. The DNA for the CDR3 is TGTGCCTGTGGCACCGTACTGGGGGATCAGGGTGCTTGGGACACCCGACAGATGTTTTTC.

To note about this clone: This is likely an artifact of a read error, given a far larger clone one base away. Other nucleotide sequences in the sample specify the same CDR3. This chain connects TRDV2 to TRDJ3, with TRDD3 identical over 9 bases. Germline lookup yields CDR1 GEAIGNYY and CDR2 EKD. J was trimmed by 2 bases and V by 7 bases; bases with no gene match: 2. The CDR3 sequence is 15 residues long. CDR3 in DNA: TGTGCCTGCGACTGGGGGACCTGGGACACCCGACAGATGTTTTTC. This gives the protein CACDWGTWDTRQMFF.

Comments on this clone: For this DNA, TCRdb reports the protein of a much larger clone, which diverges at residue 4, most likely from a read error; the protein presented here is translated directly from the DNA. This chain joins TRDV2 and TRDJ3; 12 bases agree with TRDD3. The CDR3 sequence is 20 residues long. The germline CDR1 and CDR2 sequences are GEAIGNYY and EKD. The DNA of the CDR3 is TGTGCCTGTGGCACCGTGGTTACTGGGGGATACATCCGGGACACCCGACAGATGTTTTTC. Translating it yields CACGTVVTGGYIRDTRQMFF.

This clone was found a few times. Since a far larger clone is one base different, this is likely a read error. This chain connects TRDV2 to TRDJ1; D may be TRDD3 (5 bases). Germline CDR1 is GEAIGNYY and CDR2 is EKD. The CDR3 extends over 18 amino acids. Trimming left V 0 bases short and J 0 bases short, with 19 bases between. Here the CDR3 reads CACDTVELEDMNTDKLIF. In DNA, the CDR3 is TGTGCCTGTGACACCGTTGAACTGGAGGATATGAACACCGATAAACTCATCTTT.

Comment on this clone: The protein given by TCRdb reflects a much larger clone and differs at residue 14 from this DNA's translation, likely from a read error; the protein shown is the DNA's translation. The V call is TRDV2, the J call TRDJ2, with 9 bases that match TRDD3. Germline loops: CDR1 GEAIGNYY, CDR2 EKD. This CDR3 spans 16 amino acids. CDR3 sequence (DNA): TGTGCCTGTGACGTACTGGGGGAAGCTTTGACAGCACAACCCTTCTTT. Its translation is CACDVLGEALTAQPFF.

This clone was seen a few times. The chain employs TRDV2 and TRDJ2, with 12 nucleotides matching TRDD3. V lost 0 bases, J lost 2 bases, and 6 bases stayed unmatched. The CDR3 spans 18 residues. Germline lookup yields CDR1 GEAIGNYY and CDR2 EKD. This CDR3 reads CACDTPWGIRALTAQLFF. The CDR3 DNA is TGTGCCTGTGACACCCCCTGGGGGATACGAGCCTTGACAGCACAACTCTTCTTT.

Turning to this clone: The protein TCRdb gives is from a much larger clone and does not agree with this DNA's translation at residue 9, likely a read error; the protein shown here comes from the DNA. In nucleotides, the CDR3 is TGTGCCTGTGACTCTCCCGCTGGGAGATACGTCTCCTGGGACACCCGACAGATGTTTTTC. Its protein product is CACDSPAGRYVSWDTRQMFF. The chain employs TRDV2 and TRDJ3; D is perhaps TRDD3 (6 bases). This CDR3 is 20 amino acids long. CDR1 and CDR2 from the germline V gene are GEAIGNYY and EKD. V gave up 3 bases and J gave up 0 bases, with 20 bases separating them.

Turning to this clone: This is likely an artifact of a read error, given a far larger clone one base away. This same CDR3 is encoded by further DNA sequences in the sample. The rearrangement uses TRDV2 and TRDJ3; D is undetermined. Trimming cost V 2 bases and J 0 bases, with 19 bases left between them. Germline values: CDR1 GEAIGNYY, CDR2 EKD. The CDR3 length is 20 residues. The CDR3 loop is CACDKVLGASSSWDTRQMFF. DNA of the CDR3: TGTGCCTGTGACAAAGTACTAGGGGCCTCAAGCTCCTGGGACACCCGACAGATGTTTTTC.

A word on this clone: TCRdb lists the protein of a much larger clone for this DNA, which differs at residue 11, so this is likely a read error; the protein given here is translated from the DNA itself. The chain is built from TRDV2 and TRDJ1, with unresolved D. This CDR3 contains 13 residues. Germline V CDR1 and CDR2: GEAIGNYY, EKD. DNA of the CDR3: TGTGCCTGTGACTTTATAAGGGGCGATAAACGCATCTTT. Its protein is CACDFIRGDKRIF.